Each of the 18 T cell receptor beta chains below was sequenced from the same sample in a study of blood T cell repertoires in COVID-19. Measured with immunoSEQ multiplex PCR; TCRdb has only the in-frame clones, and not every one. The table lists some 70,000 clones, more than 60% of them singletons. The sequenced material came from peripheral blood. The receptor source for this set is a woman aged 45-59 years with acute or convalescent COVID-19.

The chain recombines TRBV3-1 (or the pseudogene TRBV3-2) with TRBJ2-1; no firm D call. CDR3 size: 15 residues. The germline V gene has CDR1 LGHDT and CDR2 YNNKEL (reference sequence). Trimming took off 0 bases at V and 2 bases at J, with 8 bases between the two ends. The DNA of the CDR3 is TGTGCCAGCAGCCAAGATTTAACAACCTACAATGAGCAGTTCTTC. Its protein is CASSQDLTTYNEQFF.

The chain is built from TRBV4-1 and TRBJ1-2; 12 nucleotides match TRBD1. The CDR3 extends over 15 amino acids. Losses at the gene ends were 4 bases for V and 8 bases for J; bases not matched to a gene: 8. Per germline, CDR1 MGHRA and CDR2 YSYEKL. The DNA of the CDR3 is TGCGCCAGCAGCCCCGCCGGGACAGGGGGCCTCGGCTACACCTTC. As protein: CASSPAGTGGLGYTF.

The chain joins TRBV7-8 to TRBJ2-7, with TRBD2 matching over 8 bases. This CDR3 region has 16 residues. The junction had 9 bases not matched to a gene; V was cut back by 1 base and J by 4 bases. The V gene's germline CDR1 is SGHVS and CDR2 FQNEAQ. The CDR3 region is CASSLGTGGSSYEQYF. In nucleotides, the CDR3 is TGTGCCAGCAGCTTAGGGACGGGAGGGAGTTCTTACGAGCAGTACTTC.

The chain joins TRBV20-1 to TRBJ1-5; 7 nucleotides match TRBD1. The CDR3 loop spans 14 amino acids. J lost 2 bases, V lost 3 bases, and 4 bases had no gene match. The germline V gene has CDR1 DFQATT and CDR2 SNEGSKA (reference sequence). CDR3 bases: TGCAGTGCTAGTCCCACAGGGGGCAATCAGCCCCAGCATTTT. Translated: CSASPTGGNQPQHF.

This sequence joins TRBV4-1 and TRBJ1-1, with TRBD1 identical over 7 bases. Germline values: CDR1 MGHRA, CDR2 YSYEKL. J was trimmed by 1 base and V by 9 bases; bases with no gene match: 5. This CDR3 region has 13 residues. Here the CDR3 DNA reads TGCGCCAGTTCGGGACAGTCGAACACTGAAGCTTTCTTT. It specifies CASSGQSNTEAFF.

The rearrangement joins TRBV30 to TRBJ1-2; D gene uncertain. The CDR3 has 12 residues. Trimming pared 2 bases from V and 5 bases from J, leaving 9 bases between. Germline CDR1 reads GTSNPN; CDR2 reads SVGIG (reference sequence). CDR3 residues: CAWSRQRYGYTF. DNA of the CDR3: TGTGCCTGGAGTAGGCAGAGGTATGGCTACACCTTC.

CDR3 DNA: TGCGCCAGCAGCTTGGTACAGGGGGAAGCTTTCTTT. This sequence encodes CASSLVQGEAFF. The genes are TRBV5-1 and TRBJ1-1; 7 nucleotides match TRBD1. Germline CDR1 reads SGHRS; CDR2 reads YFSETQ. This CDR3 has 12 residues. The J segment lost 8 bases and the V segment lost 0 bases, leaving 1 base of the junction unmatched.

The rearrangement links TRBV6-2 or TRBV6-3 to TRBJ2-1, with TRBD2 identical over 7 bases. In germline, CDR1 is MNHEY, CDR2 SVGEGT. The V and J ends lost 2 bases and 3 bases, in that order; junction bases with no gene match: 10. The CDR3 is 17 amino acids. The CDR3 loop is CASSYPTSLAFYNEQFF. For the CDR3, the DNA is TGTGCCAGCAGTTACCCCACCTCACTAGCGTTCTACAATGAGCAGTTCTTC.

This clone was recorded once. The chain joins TRBV3-1 (or the pseudogene TRBV3-2) to TRBJ1-2, with D possibly being TRBD1 (5 bases). The germline V gene encodes CDR1 LGHDT and CDR2 YNNKEL (reference sequence). Between the trimmed V and J ends, which lost 2 bases and 3 bases, there was a span of 13 bases. CDR3 length equals 15 residues. The CDR3 reads CASSQTIRADYGYTF. The CDR3 nucleotides read TGTGCCAGCAGCCAAACTATCAGGGCGGACTATGGCTACACCTTC.

This clone turned up a few times. The chain has TRBV30 and TRBJ1-4; D is undetermined. CDR1 GTSNPN and CDR2 SVGIG come from the germline V gene (reference sequence). The CDR3 loop spans 12 amino acids. V shed 5 bases and J shed 12 bases, with 16 bases lying between them. CDR3 residues: CAWSRSGMQLFF. CDR3 DNA sequence: TGTGCCTGGTCAAGGTCCGGGATGCAACTGTTTTTT.

V gene TRBV11-2 combines with J gene TRBJ1-1; D might be TRBD1 (5 bases). Trimming pared 3 bases from V and 3 bases from J, leaving 11 bases between. Germline V gene data show CDR1 as SGHAT and CDR2 as FQNNGV. This CDR3 region has 14 residues. This chain's CDR3 is CASSFSGEDTEAFF. CDR3 nucleotide sequence: TGTGCCAGCAGCTTCTCGGGGGAGGACACTGAAGCTTTCTTT.

V and J are TRBV28 and TRBJ1-2; TRBD1 is a possible D gene (5 bases). Trimming took off 7 bases at V and 5 bases at J, with 20 bases between the two ends. Germline V CDR1 and CDR2: MDHEN, SYDVKM. This CDR3 is 15 amino acids long. CDR3 nucleotide sequence: TGTGCCAGCAAGACGGCTGCCAGGGCGGTTTATGGCTACACCTTC. Translating gives CASKTAARAVYGYTF.

In DNA, the CDR3 is TGTGCCAGCAGCTTAGAAGGGGACTATGGCTACACCTTC. Its protein is CASSLEGDYGYTF. This chain links TRBV7-9 with TRBJ1-2, with D possibly matching TRBD1 (5 bases). The ends were cut back, 1 base at V and 3 bases at J, with 6 bases in the middle. The germline V gene has CDR1 SEHNR and CDR2 FQNEAQ (reference sequence). The CDR3 has 13 residues.

The DNA of the CDR3 is TGTGCCGGCAATGGGGGACAGGGGGCCTTCAATGAGCAGTTCTTC. Translated, it gives CAGNGGQGAFNEQFF. The chain combines TRBV28 with TRBJ2-1, with TRBD1 matching over 12 bases. The V gene's germline CDR1 is MDHEN and CDR2 SYDVKM. CDR3 length: 15 amino acids. V lost 11 bases to trimming and J lost 6 bases; unmatched junction nucleotides: 11.

The gene calls are TRBV28 and TRBJ2-7; TRBD2 matches 8 bases. Looked up from germline, CDR1 is MDHEN and CDR2 is SYDVKM. The V gene end was trimmed by 4 bases and the J gene end by 7 bases; junction bases not matched to a gene: 6. The CDR3 is 13 residues long. CDR3 protein: CASSYGRVLEQYF. CDR3 DNA: TGTGCCAGCAGTTACGGGAGGGTTTTAGAGCAGTACTTC.

This sequence joins TRBV7-8 and TRBJ2-5; 8 nucleotides match TRBD1. J gave up 3 bases and V 5 bases, and 8 bases lay outside the gene matches. The CDR3 spans 15 residues. Germline CDR1 is SGHVS and CDR2 is FQNEAQ. The CDR3 loop is CASSQGTGWEETQYF. CDR3 coding DNA: TGTGCCAGCAGCCAAGGGACAGGATGGGAAGAGACCCAGTACTTC.

V gene TRBV6-2 or TRBV6-3 combines with J gene TRBJ2-3; D remains unclear. Germline V gene lookup returns CDR1 MNHEY and CDR2 SVGEGT. The V and J ends lost 3 bases and 2 bases respectively, with 6 bases between them. This CDR3 comprises 13 residues. CDR3 region: CASSYDSTDTQYF. In DNA, the CDR3 is TGTGCCAGCAGTTATGACTCCACAGATACGCAGTATTTT.

The chain carries TRBV7-3 and TRBJ2-1, with D tentatively TRBD2 (6 bases). CDR3 length equals 15 residues. Trimming removed 2 bases at V and 4 bases at J, with 12 bases between. Germline V gives CDR1 SGHTA, CDR2 FQGTGA. The CDR3 DNA is TGTGCCAGCAGCTTAGGGGCAGGACTATACAATGAGCAGTTCTTC. It specifies CASSLGAGLYNEQFF.